The source of this T cell receptor beta chain is a study of blood T cell repertoires in COVID-19. Overall study: PBMCs, B-cell-depleted T cells, or T cells provided the cDNA or gDNA that made up the material.

This study enrolled people aged 18 to 89 from around 26 US geographic areas. Here immunoSEQ multiplex PCR was the method, and the copy in TCRdb shows in-frame clones only, minus some. The table has some 230,000 clones, roughly nine tenths seen once. Trimming removed 4 bases at V and 4 bases at J, with 13 bases between. Germline V CDR1 and CDR2: LNHDA, SQIVND (reference sequence). There are 14 residues in the CDR3. This chain joins TRBV19 and TRBJ1-2; no definite D call. Sequenced: PBMCs or T cells enriched from blood (not recorded which). The TCR comes from a woman in her late teens or twenties in a cohort exposed to, infected with or recovered from COVID-19 (not recorded which). This CDR3 is CASSREGVFYGYTF. CDR3 DNA sequence: TGTGCCAGTAGTAGAGAAGGAGTTTTCTATGGCTACACCTTC.